This T cell receptor beta chain was recorded in a study of human T cells and chemical hapten exposure (dated by TCRdb to the early 2020s). In the study overall: For sensitization, 2% DPC in acetone was applied to an approximately 2 cm by approximately 2 cm area of upper inner arm skin. The mostly female patient cohort included alopecia areata with under or over 50% scalp involvement, alopecia totalis and alopecia universalis. Blood samples were taken from patients before sensitization (week 0) and then at 2, 6 and about 24 weeks after DPC sensitization. Patch testing was done on the upper back using Finn chambers containing 0.01% DPC, and results were scored after 6 days according to International Contact Dermatitis Research Group standards. The study tracked peripheral blood TCR repertoire changes in vivo during primary and secondary sensitization to the hapten diphenylcyclopropenone (DPC) in alopecia patients. About 29 alopecia patients gave blood for TCR sequencing at one to four time points (pre-sensitization, 2, 6 and 24 weeks). Throughout the approximately 25-week study period, patients were also given weekly therapeutic DPC doses on the scalp. Libraries were pooled for sequencing, and variation in per-sample TCR yields was attributed mainly to small differences in library volumes within the pool. Points the paper makes about the study in general: The number of TCRs above 1 in 1000 frequency did not change with DPC sensitization; there was no evidence of global repertoire structure alterations. All patients had alopecia, a presumed autoimmune disease, so their immune response might differ from that of healthy individuals. Expanded TCRs formed significantly more large CDR3 similarity clusters than pre-sensitization or healthy control sets, consistent with antigen-driven responses. Repeated subsampling changed both the strength of the expansion versus patch-test correlation and the threshold at which that correlation became significant. A positive correlation was found between the number of PT1 expanded TCRs and patch test score, with significance reached at thresholds 8, 16 and 32 but not 4.

The library relied on RACE. This sample was sequenced with a NextSeq 500. During library preparation, unique molecular identifiers were attached to individual cDNA molecules so that TCRs could be counted quantitatively and reproducibly. Each blood RNA sample was used to sequence both TCR alpha and TCR beta chains. The study's own analysis went as follows. The median number of TCRs per sample was approximately 98,000, ranging from roughly 23,224 to 700,000. The Decombinator software suite was used to annotate V, J and CDR3 in the TCR reads. Every sample was subsampled to the same number of TCRs (28,000) for the PS versus PT1 abundance plots. TCRs were defined as expanded if absent before sensitization and observed at least eight times at the 2-week time point. TCRdb applied fastp at Q25 and MiXCR to the public reads, then kept only in-frame beta chains. CDR3 protein duplicates are merged, each entry listing the most common genes and DNA. The V and J calls come from TCRdb's annotation, not from the publication. The sample table records under 300,000 distinct CDR3 sequences; over 8% of these occur just once. Under 2.5% of the sample lies in the top ten.

The time point label of this sample denotes: pre-sensitization, week 0. According to the study, the label for this sample's treatment or condition signals: therapeutic diphenylcyclopropenone sensitization with weekly scalp DPC. At each patch-test visit, blood was drawn before the patch test was applied. Patients were considered eligible if aged 18 to 70, diagnosed with alopecia and deemed suitable for DPC therapy, and patients were excluded if pregnant. Total RNA was extracted from unfractionated whole blood that had been collected in Tempus Blood RNA tubes. Cut back by 2 bases and 5 bases, the V and J ends lie 3 bases apart. The germline V gene supplies CDR1 MNHEY and CDR2 SVGEGT. Including cysteine and phenylalanine, the CDR3 has 12 amino acids. CDR3 DNA is the only sequence kept; it has 36 bases, read in frame from the first base. The sample holds a few counts of this clonotype. The antigen it recognizes is unknown. Within one base of it there is no much larger clone, and no base qualities were kept.

This clonotype was obtained from a woman between 35 and 50 years old with alopecia areata. Some clones in this sample may be carry-over from other donors' samples. This sequence uses TRBV6-2 or TRBV6-3 and TRBJ2-2; too little of a D gene remains to name it. This sample comprised whole blood, obtained in connection with sensitization to the hapten diphenylcyclopropenone (DPC). The DNA sequence is TGTGCCAGCAGTTACGAGACCGGGGAGCTGTTTTTT. This codes for CASSYETGELFF.